This T cell receptor beta chain was recorded in a study of cytomegalovirus exposure and HLA in healthy donors. The overall study: As an earlier analysis found, 180 million or so T cells yielded 117 million unique TCR beta sequences.

General study results and limits: It was shown in a later analysis that HLA-associated TCR beta chains were more clonally expanded than other, equally common chains. The authors reported that TCR beta sequences could predict HLA-A and HLA-B alleles. These predictions were accurate for most subjects in the first cohort.

PCR amplification relied on 60 Vbeta primers (plus 13 Jbeta primers). Clones were read by immunoSEQ multiplex PCR, and TCRdb kept only the in-frame ones, dropping some. The table gives about 55,000 clones; the top ten clones make up roughly an eighth of it. These donors, healthy bone marrow donors, were studied. As regards this clone: Its antigen is undetermined.

The CDR3 loop spans 18 amino acids. Germline CDR1 WNHNN, CDR2 SYGVQD (reference sequence). With 7 bases clipped from V and 2 bases from J, the junction kept 19 bases outside the gene matches. The chain recombines TRBV10-1 with TRBJ1-1, with 7 bases identical to TRBD1. The sequence was collected from a woman aged 60-75 years in good health and CMV-seropositive. Sequencing was done on a sample of PBMCs. In nucleotides, the CDR3 is TGCGCCAGCACTCCGCTTCAAACCGGGACAGCGCCTAACACTGAAGCTTTCTTT. Protein: CASTPLQTGTAPNTEAFF.